Below are 5 T cell receptor beta chains sequenced from a single sample in a study of CXCR3-negative and CXCR3-positive naive CD8 T cells. UMI labels and 5' RACE were used to prepare the TRB cDNA libraries. TCRdb re-called the 5' RACE reads and shows each CDR3 protein once, DNA omitted. The sample data list some 39,000 distinct CDR3 sequences. Sequencing was performed on naive CXCR3- CD8+ T cells from blood. The subset is: CD45RO-CCR7+CD27+CD95- naive CD8+ T cells lacking CXCR3 (TNR3-). These receptors were obtained from a human donor in good health. Some clones in this sample may be carry-over from other donors' samples.

Here the CDR3 reads CASKAGVLEETQYF. The V and J genes are TRBV7-6 and TRBJ2-5; TCRdb reports TRBD2, a call that lacks DNA to check it against. The CDR3 is made up of 14 amino acids. Germline CDR1 is SGHVS and CDR2 is FNYEAQ. The complete variable domain, with remaining parts taken from reference TRBV7-6 and TRBJ2-5, reads GAGVSQSPRYKVTKRGQDVALRCDPISGHVSLYWYRQALGQGPEFLTYFNYEAQQDKSGLPNDRFSAERPEGSISTLTIQRTEQRDSAMYRCASKAGVLEETQYFGPGTRLLVL.

V is TRBV6-1 and J is TRBJ2-7; absent DNA, TCRdb's TRBD1 call cannot be checked. From germline, CDR1 is MNHNS and CDR2 SASEGT. This CDR3 region has 16 residues. Here the CDR3 reads CASSYSPGRSSYEQYF.

CDR3 residues: CAISETENYGYTF. This chain uses TRBV10-3 with TRBJ1-2. CDR1 and CDR2 from the germline V gene are ENHRY and SYGVKD. CDR3 length: 13 residues.

The V gene is TRBV4-3, the J gene TRBJ1-1. This CDR3 comprises 18 residues. Germline V gene lookup returns CDR1 LGHNA and CDR2 YSLEER. CDR3 residues: CASSQDGQGGLENTEAFF.

The rearrangement joins TRBV29-1 to TRBJ2-7; no DNA is available, so the TRBD1 call from TCRdb remains unchecked. The CDR3 covers 11 residues. Germline CDR1 and CDR2: SQVTM and ANQGSEA. CDR3 in amino acids: CSVGQGGEQYF.